This is a list of T cell receptor beta chains from one sample in a study of identical twins. TCRdb re-called the 5' RACE reads with MiXCR, one entry per CDR3 protein. Of under 900,000 distinct CDR3 sequences listed, more than 9% were seen once; the top ten hold about 1.5%. In addition, the sample was reused for a study of yellow fever vaccine responses in identical twins.

Sequencing was performed on PBMCs. The receptors originated from a woman under 30 in good health. CDR3s include the opening cysteine and the closing phenylalanine or tryptophan. Fields, in order: V gene, clone size, J gene, D gene, CDR3 protein, CDR3 DNA. A D gene is named only where the DNA matches it firmly. A row's size may be missing; if present it is once, few, many or a size class.

>TRBV5-1|few|TRBJ1-6|NA
CASSLGPKFVQSSYNSPLHF
TGCGCCAGCAGCTTGGGGCCAAAGTTCGTCCAGAGCTCCTATAATTCACCCCTCCACTTT
>TRBV10-3|many|TRBJ2-1|NA
CAISESQGEEQFF
TGTGCCATCAGTGAGTCCCAAGGGGAAGAGCAGTTCTTC
>TRBV19|NA|TRBJ2-5|TRBD2
CASSTVSGGGQETQYF
TGTGCCAGTAGTACCGTTAGCGGGGGTGGCCAAGAGACCCAGTACTTC
>TRBV7-9|NA|TRBJ2-3|TRBD1
CASSGQDTDTQYF
TGTGCCAGCAGCGGACAGGACACAGATACGCAGTATTTT
>TRBV5-1|NA|TRBJ2-5|NA
CASSNSDWTGAQYF
TGCGCCAGCAGCAATAGCGACTGGACTGGGGCCCAGTACTTC
>TRBV15|NA|TRBJ2-5|TRBD2
CATSEKDILAGRGLETQYF
TGTGCCACCAGCGAGAAAGATATTCTAGCGGGACGAGGATTAGAGACCCAGTACTTC
>TRBV29-1|NA|TRBJ2-3|NA
CSVTPFPDTQYF
TGCAGCGTAACGCCCTTCCCAGATACGCAGTATTTT
>TRBV29-1|NA|TRBJ1-5|NA
CSVGSGPTQPQHF
TGCAGCGTTGGGTCAGGCCCTACTCAGCCCCAGCATTTT
>TRBV20-1|few|TRBJ2-3|TRBD1
CSAIGQGSTDTQYF
TGCAGTGCCATAGGACAGGGGAGCACAGATACGCAGTATTTT
>TRBV29-1|once|TRBJ2-1|NA
CSVEPGEVHNEQFF
TGCAGCGTTGAACCCGGGGAGGTCCACAATGAGCAGTTCTTC
>TRBV5-1|few|TRBJ2-5|NA
CASSLEGLGFQETQYF
TGCGCCAGCAGCTTGGAAGGTTTGGGGTTCCAAGAGACCCAGTACTTC
>TRBV20-1|few|TRBJ2-7|NA
CSALRTASREQYF
TGCAGTGCCCTACGGACAGCCTCACGGGAGCAGTACTTC
>TRBV24-1|NA|TRBJ2-7|TRBD1
CATSDRTGGNDEQYF
TGTGCCACCAGTGATCGGACAGGGGGTAACGACGAGCAGTACTTC
>TRBV24-1|few|TRBJ2-7|NA
CATSGQGNSYEQYF
TGTGCCACCAGTGGCCAGGGGAACTCCTACGAGCAGTACTTC
>TRBV29-1|NA|TRBJ1-1|NA
CSVVSWTTEAFF
TGCAGCGTTGTCTCCTGGACAACTGAAGCTTTCTTT
>TRBV18|few|TRBJ2-5|TRBD1
CASSPFRDRGETQYF
TGTGCCAGCTCACCCTTCCGGGACAGGGGAGAGACCCAGTACTTC
>TRBV9|NA|TRBJ2-3|NA
CASSVAQTSTDTQYF
TGTGCCAGCAGCGTAGCCCAGACTAGCACAGATACGCAGTATTTT
>TRBV2|few|TRBJ2-2|NA
CASSDAGPGELFF
TGTGCCAGCAGTGACGCGGGGCCCGGGGAGCTGTTTTTT
>TRBV14|NA|TRBJ2-2|NA
CASSQLFTGELFF
TGTGCCAGCAGCCAACTGTTCACCGGGGAGCTGTTTTTT
>TRBV12-3/TRBV12-4|NA|TRBJ2-1|TRBD1
CASSFGTGLGHEQFF
TGTGCCAGCAGTTTTGGGACAGGGTTGGGTCATGAGCAGTTCTTC
>TRBV7-2|many|TRBJ2-7|NA
CASSLDRLTYEQYF
TGTGCCAGCAGCTTAGACAGGTTAACCTACGAGCAGTACTTC
>TRBV12-3/TRBV12-4|NA|TRBJ1-1|NA
CASSSTFSLLDWGAFF
TGTGCCAGCAGTTCTACCTTCTCTCTTTTGGATTGGGGCGCTTTCTTT
>TRBV3-1|NA|TRBJ2-3|NA
CASSQQLGAADTQYF
TGTGCCAGCAGCCAACAACTAGGGGCTGCAGATACGCAGTATTTT
>TRBV29-1|NA|TRBJ2-1|TRBD2
CSTALSASGMIYEQFF
TGCAGCACCGCGTTGAGTGCTAGCGGGATGATCTATGAGCAGTTCTTC
>TRBV16|few|TRBJ2-3|NA
CASSQSRTNTDTQYF
TGTGCCAGCAGCCAATCCAGGACCAACACAGATACGCAGTATTTT
>TRBV29-1|few|TRBJ2-5|NA
CSATPPWGGIETQYF
TGCAGCGCCACTCCGCCCTGGGGGGGCATAGAGACCCAGTACTTC
>TRBV28|NA|TRBJ2-7|TRBD2
CASSPLFLGGIYEQYF
TGTGCCAGCAGCCCCCTCTTTTTGGGGGGGATCTACGAGCAGTACTTC
>TRBV10-3|NA|TRBJ2-3|TRBD2
CAISPTSGGSTDTQYF
TGTGCCATCAGCCCGACTAGCGGAGGCAGCACAGATACGCAGTATTTT
>TRBV2|NA|TRBJ2-3|TRBD1
CASRLGGPGTDTQYF
TGTGCCAGCAGGCTAGGGGGCCCCGGCACAGATACGCAGTATTTT
>TRBV4-1|few|TRBJ2-3|NA
CASSQGLAEYTQYF
TGCGCCAGCAGCCAAGGGTTGGCAGAATATACGCAGTATTTT
>TRBV15|few|TRBJ2-5|NA
CATAAGPIQETQYF
TGTGCCACGGCGGCAGGACCAATCCAAGAGACCCAGTACTTC
>TRBV12-3/TRBV12-4|many|TRBJ1-1|NA
CASTTDPFGQRNTEAFF
TGTGCCAGCACAACCGACCCCTTCGGACAGAGAAACACTGAAGCTTTCTTT
>TRBV5-1|NA|TRBJ2-5|NA
CASSQDYPRETQYF
TGCGCCAGCAGCCAGGACTACCCGCGGGAGACCCAGTACTTC
>TRBV5-1|many|TRBJ2-5|TRBD1
CASNRTGKETQYF
TGCGCCAGCAACCGGACAGGGAAAGAGACCCAGTACTTC
>TRBV5-5|NA|TRBJ2-3|NA
CASSYVGDGTDTQYF
TGTGCCAGCAGCTACGTGGGGGATGGGACAGATACGCAGTATTTT
>TRBV7-8|once|TRBJ2-1|NA
CASISSSYSNEQFF
TGTGCCAGCATCTCTAGTAGTTACTCCAATGAGCAGTTCTTC
>TRBV6-5|few|TRBJ1-5|NA
CASSYSGEGQPQHF
TGTGCCAGCAGTTACTCGGGGGAAGGACAGCCCCAGCATTTT
>TRBV7-9|few|TRBJ2-7|TRBD1
CASSPLAAGGYEQYF
TGTGCCAGCAGCCCTCTAGCAGCAGGGGGTTACGAGCAGTACTTC
>TRBV7-2|many|TRBJ2-1|TRBD2
CASSLESSGSYNEQFF
TGTGCCAGCAGCTTAGAGTCTAGCGGGAGTTACAATGAGCAGTTCTTC
>TRBV20-1|few|TRBJ2-5|TRBD2
CCARDILAGGLQETQYF
TGCTGTGCTAGAGATATTCTAGCGGGGGGACTACAAGAGACCCAGTACTTC
>TRBV6-1|NA|TRBJ2-2|TRBD1
CASIRDRGITGELFF
TGTGCCAGCATCCGGGACAGGGGGATCACCGGGGAGCTGTTTTTT